The clone carrying this TCR beta chain was found once. The data belong to a study of blood T cell repertoires in COVID-19. Study as a whole: The United States, Italy and Spain supplied acute and convalescent COVID-19 samples.

As processed by the authors: Amplified reference gene primers provided the basis for estimating nucleated cell counts. TCRdb keeps only in-frame clones here, not all; method: immunoSEQ multiplex PCR. The D gene and trimming were derived from the DNA, and the V and J assignments and clone size from that table. The sample records about 42,000 clones, 87% being singletons. The sequenced sample consisted of peripheral blood. The sequence was collected from a woman aged 80 or over in a cohort sampled during active or convalescent COVID-19.

The DNA of the CDR3 is TGCAGTGCTAGTTCCCGGGACAGGGGCTGGCAGCCCCAGCATTTT. Protein: CSASSRDRGWQPQHF. The chain is built from TRBV20-1 and TRBJ1-5; 10 bases fit TRBD1. The CDR3 is 15 residues long. V shed 3 bases and J 7 bases; nucleotides not matched to a gene: 9. The germline CDR1 and CDR2 sequences are DFQATT and SNEGSKA (reference sequence).